The 27 T cell receptor beta chains listed next were all sequenced from one sample in a study of control samples from healthy donors and cancer patients. The assay was immunoSEQ multiplex PCR, and TCRdb's table has in-frame clones only and misses some. The data contain 90,000 to 150,000 clones, 89% of them seen just once; the ten biggest clones take up less than 40%. What was sequenced was blood. Source of these receptors: a man between 50 and 59 years old in good health.

The chain uses TRBV14 and TRBJ1-1; D not certain. The CDR3 totals 13 residues. V was trimmed by 5 bases and J by 1 base, leaving 8 bases between them. Germline V CDR1 and CDR2: SGHDN, FVKESK. The CDR3: CASSAIQNTEAFF. Here the CDR3 DNA reads TGTGCCAGCAGCGCTATACAGAACACTGAAGCTTTCTTT.

This chain links TRBV6-6 with TRBJ2-2; D is unresolved. Trimming shortened V by 0 bases and J by 2 bases, and 10 bases separated the two germline ends. CDR1 MNHNY and CDR2 SVGAGI come from the germline V gene (reference sequence). This CDR3 is 16 amino acids long. The CDR3 loop reads CASSYSGTLNTGELFF. The DNA for the CDR3 is TGTGCCAGCAGTTACTCAGGAACCCTCAACACCGGGGAGCTGTTTTTT.

The chain combines TRBV30 with TRBJ2-5; 7 bases are shared with TRBD2. V shed 2 bases, J shed 7 bases, and the junction held 4 bases outside the gene matches. Germline values: CDR1 GTSNPN, CDR2 SVGIG (reference sequence). CDR3 length equals 12 residues. The CDR3, as DNA: TGTGCCTGGAGTTCAACGGGGGGGACCCAGTACTTC. This sequence encodes CAWSSTGGTQYF.

This chain links TRBV12-3 or TRBV12-4 with TRBJ1-2; 9 nucleotides agree with TRBD1. V lost 4 bases to trimming and J lost 6 bases; unmatched junction nucleotides: 3. The CDR3 runs to 13 residues. CDR3 nucleotide sequence: TGTGCCAGCAGTTATGACAGGGGGGATGGCTACACCTTC. It codes for CASSYDRGDGYTF.

CDR3 loop: CASSLQTGGVETQYF. CDR3 bases: TGTGCCAGCAGCCTCCAGACAGGGGGCGTAGAGACCCAGTACTTC. The chain carries TRBV7-2 and TRBJ2-5; 10 bases match TRBD1. Trimming removed 5 bases from V and 4 bases from J; junction bases left unmatched: 7. The length of the CDR3 is 15 residues. Germline V gives CDR1 SGHTA, CDR2 FQGNSA.

The table lists this clone with a count of one. The CDR3 protein is CATSDPTMTGANTQYF. The CDR3 DNA sequence: TGTGCCACCAGTGACCCAACTATGACAGGGGCAAATACGCAGTATTTT. The chain carries TRBV24-1 and TRBJ2-3, with 8 bases identical to TRBD1. The CDR3 sequence is 16 residues long. V was clipped by 4 bases and J by 7 bases; unmatched bases: 12. CDR1 and CDR2 from the germline V gene are KGHDR and SFDVKD.

CDR3 sequence: CASSPWTSGPYEQYF. In DNA form, the CDR3 reads TGTGCCAGCAGCCCATGGACTAGCGGACCCTACGAGCAGTACTTC. The V call is TRBV5-4, the J call TRBJ2-7; 10 bases map to TRBD2. Germline lookup yields CDR1 SGHNT and CDR2 YYREEE (reference sequence). V lost 4 bases, J lost 2 bases, and 6 bases stayed unmatched. The CDR3 has 15 residues.

The V gene is TRBV27, the J gene TRBJ1-2; the D gene is possibly TRBD1 (5 bases). Germline V gene lookup returns CDR1 MNHEY and CDR2 SMNVEV (reference sequence). The CDR3 has 15 residues. V dropped 5 bases and J dropped 7 bases, with 20 bases sitting between them. CDR3 nucleotide sequence: TGTGCCAGCAGTCTCGGGGGACTACCAACGTCTGGCTACACCTTC. Translating it yields CASSLGGLPTSGYTF.

The V gene is TRBV11-2, the J gene TRBJ1-1; D gene uncertain. Germline V lookup: CDR1 SGHAT, CDR2 FQNNGV. This CDR3 comprises 14 residues. Trimming removed 4 bases at V and 1 base at J, with 10 bases between. The CDR3 region is CASSSLRRNTEAFF. The DNA of the CDR3 is TGTGCCAGCAGCTCGCTTAGGCGGAACACTGAAGCTTTCTTT.

The chain joins TRBV30 to TRBJ2-7; D gene unclear. Germline CDR1 is GTSNPN and CDR2 is SVGIG (reference sequence). The CDR3 spans 13 residues. V lost 3 bases, J lost 3 bases, and 12 bases lay in between. CDR3: CAWSPGNNYEQYF. The DNA for the CDR3 is TGTGCCTGGAGCCCTGGCAATAACTACGAGCAGTACTTC.

This chain uses TRBV12-5 with TRBJ2-7, with D possibly being TRBD1 (5 bases). The germline V gene has CDR1 LGHNT and CDR2 FRNRAP. Trimming shortened V by 2 bases and J by 0 bases, and 11 bases separated the two germline ends. CDR3 length equals 15 residues. CDR3 region: CASGLKGPSSYEQYF. The CDR3 DNA reads TGTGCTAGTGGTTTGAAGGGGCCGAGCTCCTACGAGCAGTACTTC.

V and J are TRBV27 and TRBJ1-4, with D hard to call. Trimming cost V 5 bases and J 3 bases, with 10 bases left between them. Germline CDR1 MNHEY, CDR2 SMNVEV (reference sequence). The length of the CDR3 is 14 residues. This chain's CDR3 is CASSVSGSNEKLFF. The CDR3 region has the DNA TGTGCCAGCAGTGTTTCAGGCTCTAATGAAAAACTGTTTTTT.

The V call is TRBV6-6, the J call TRBJ1-5, with 9 bases lining up with TRBD1. Germline CDR1 reads MNHNY; CDR2 reads SVGAGI (reference sequence). This CDR3 comprises 15 residues. The J segment lost 7 bases and the V segment lost 4 bases, leaving 8 bases of the junction unmatched. CDR3 coding DNA: TGTGCCAGCAGTTTCCACCGGGACAGGGACCAGCCCCAGCATTTT. Translating it yields CASSFHRDRDQPQHF.

On this clone: Other nucleotide sequences in the sample specify the same CDR3. The V and J genes are TRBV18 and TRBJ2-5, with D uncertain. V lost 4 bases, J lost 2 bases, and 5 bases lay in between. CDR1 is KGHSH, CDR2 LQKENI, per germline. This CDR3 is 12 amino acids long. CDR3: CASSRQQETQYF. The CDR3 DNA sequence: TGTGCCAGCTCACGGCAACAAGAGACCCAGTACTTC.

This chain links TRBV27 with TRBJ1-2; a weak D match, TRBD1 (5 bases). Trimming cost V 4 bases and J 4 bases, with 7 bases left between them. The CDR3 covers 12 residues. CDR1 is MNHEY, CDR2 SMNVEV, per germline (reference sequence). CDR3 region: CASSSRGYGYTF. The CDR3 DNA reads TGTGCCAGCAGTTCTAGGGGCTATGGCTACACCTTC.

The genes are TRBV12-5 and TRBJ1-2, with TRBD1 identical over 10 bases. This CDR3 is built from 13 residues. The V gene's germline CDR1 is LGHNT and CDR2 FRNRAP. Trimming at V came to 6 bases and at J to 8 bases, leaving 6 bases not matched to a gene. CDR3 sequence (DNA): TGTGCTAGTGGGCCAGACAGGGGGCGAGGCTACACCTTC. This sequence encodes CASGPDRGRGYTF.

The rearrangement uses TRBV25-1 and TRBJ1-1; D is uncertain. Trimming removed 3 bases at V and 1 base at J, with 6 bases between. Germline V gene lookup returns CDR1 MGHDK and CDR2 SYGVNS. The CDR3 covers 13 residues. The CDR3 loop is CASSEAGNTEAFF. The CDR3 nucleotides are TGTGCCAGCAGTGAGGCAGGGAACACTGAAGCTTTCTTT. The full variable domain, its missing parts supplied by reference TRBV25-1 and TRBJ1-1, is EADIYQTPRYLVIGTGKKITLECSQTMGHDKMYWYQQDPGMELHLIHYSYGVNSTEKGDLSSESTVSRIRTEHFPLTLESARPSHTSQYLCASSEAGNTEAFFGQGTRLTVV.

J is TRBJ2-7 and V is TRBV7-2; 11 bases match TRBD2. The CDR3 spans 18 residues. The germline V gene has CDR1 SGHTA and CDR2 FQGNSA. Trimming cost V 4 bases and J 2 bases; bases outside gene matches: 13. The CDR3: CASSSLTVSGGATYEQYF. The CDR3 nucleotides are TGTGCCAGCAGCTCGCTTACAGTTAGCGGGGGGGCAACCTACGAGCAGTACTTC.

This chain joins TRBV4-1 and TRBJ1-5, with D perhaps matching TRBD1 (5 bases). The CDR3 totals 18 residues. Trimming removed 1 base at V and 1 base at J, with 17 bases between. Germline V gene data show CDR1 as MGHRA and CDR2 as YSYEKL. CDR3 loop: CASSQVVAGYMSNQPQHF. The CDR3 DNA sequence: TGCGCCAGCAGCCAAGTGGTTGCAGGGTACATGAGCAATCAGCCCCAGCATTTT.

The chain combines TRBV6-2 or TRBV6-3 with TRBJ1-2, with D maybe TRBD1 (6 bases). This CDR3 contains 15 residues. Trimming stripped 5 bases from V and 2 bases from J, with 15 bases between. Germline-derived CDR1 and CDR2 are MNHEY and SVGEGT. In nucleotides, the CDR3 is TGTGCCAGCAGTAAACCGGGACAAACAAACTATGGCTACACCTTC. This encodes CASSKPGQTNYGYTF.

V is TRBV9 and J is TRBJ2-2; tentatively, D is TRBD1 (6 bases). This CDR3 spans 15 amino acids. Per the germline V gene, CDR1 is SGDLS and CDR2 is YYNGEE. Trimming took 4 bases from V and 0 from J, leaving 10 bases between them. CDR3 DNA sequence: TGTGCCAGCAGCTCCAGGACAGCGAACACCGGGGAGCTGTTTTTT. Translating gives CASSSRTANTGELFF.

This rearrangement joins TRBV27 to TRBJ2-7, with D possibly TRBD1 on 5 matching bases. The CDR3 covers 12 residues. Germline V gives CDR1 MNHEY, CDR2 SMNVEV (reference sequence). V dropped 4 bases and J dropped 6 bases, with 10 bases sitting between them. The CDR3 DNA reads TGTGCCAGCAGTTCAACAAGGGGCGAGCAGTACTTC. This encodes CASSSTRGEQYF.

The chain joins TRBV6-2 or TRBV6-3 to TRBJ2-5; 7 nucleotides align to TRBD1. Germline loops: CDR1 MNHEY, CDR2 SVGEGT. Trimming cost V 2 bases and J 2 bases; bases outside gene matches: 2. CDR3 length: 14 amino acids. In DNA form, the CDR3 reads TGTGCCAGCAGTTACCTGGACAGGCAAGAGACCCAGTACTTC. This gives the protein CASSYLDRQETQYF.

The rearrangement joins TRBV11-2 to TRBJ1-1, with D unclear. From germline, CDR1 is SGHAT and CDR2 FQNNGV. V gave up 2 bases and J gave up 1 base, with 8 bases separating them. The CDR3 contains 14 residues. DNA of the CDR3: TGTGCCAGCAGCTTAATTTCTACGAACACTGAAGCTTTCTTT. This encodes CASSLISTNTEAFF.

This clone has just one count. This rearrangement joins TRBV6-5 to TRBJ1-2; 10 bases match TRBD1. Unmatched junction bases numbered 4, after V lost 6 bases and J lost 6 bases. Per the germline V gene, CDR1 is MNHEY and CDR2 is SVGAGI. CDR3 size: 13 residues. CDR3 region: CASSDRGRNGYTF. The CDR3 coding sequence is TGTGCCAGCAGCGACAGGGGGCGTAATGGCTACACCTTC.

To note about this clone: At the DNA level, this CDR3 is encoded by other sequences in the same sample as well. The V and J genes are TRBV29-1 and TRBJ1-2; 9 nucleotides align to TRBD1. There are 13 residues in the CDR3. CDR1 and CDR2 from the germline V gene are SQVTM and ANQGSEA. J lost 2 bases, V lost 4 bases, and 2 bases had no gene match. The CDR3 sequence: CSVGQGVNYGYTF. The CDR3 DNA sequence: TGCAGCGTTGGACAGGGGGTGAACTATGGCTACACCTTC.

This clone was observed once. J is TRBJ1-6 and V is TRBV7-2; D is unresolved. The germline V and J ends were trimmed by 5 bases and 7 bases, with 15 bases remaining between them. Germline values: CDR1 SGHTA, CDR2 FQGNSA. The CDR3 runs 15 residues. The CDR3 region is CASSPRSAPNSPLHF. For the CDR3, the DNA is TGTGCCAGCAGCCCGCGTTCTGCCCCGAATTCACCCCTCCACTTT.